This T cell receptor (beta chain) appears in the sequencing data of a study of blood T cell repertoires in COVID-19. The sample holds a few counts of this clone. In the authors' methods: Nucleated cell number was recorded as an estimate derived from reference gene primer amplification. TCRdb keeps only in-frame clones here, not all; method: immunoSEQ multiplex PCR. V and J calls and clone size are as listed in that table; D and trimming were resolved from the DNA. The sample yields under 300,000 clones, over 75% seen once. This CDR3 contains 16 residues. J gave up 4 bases and V 7 bases, and 10 bases lay outside the gene matches. Germline CDR1 LNHDA, CDR2 SQIVND (reference sequence). Participant ages covered 18 to 89 years across around 25 US areas. No more than 2 weeks before study entry, exposed participants had met a case of COVID-19.

This sequence was found in a woman between 40 and 50 years old who had been exposed to COVID-19. This sequence joins TRBV19 and TRBJ2-6; TRBD2 aligns across 7 bases. Material: PBMCs or T cells enriched from blood (not recorded which). The CDR3 DNA follows: TGTGCCAGTAACCTGGGGGAGGGGTACGGGGCCAACGTCCTGACTTTC. Residues: CASNLGEGYGANVLTF.